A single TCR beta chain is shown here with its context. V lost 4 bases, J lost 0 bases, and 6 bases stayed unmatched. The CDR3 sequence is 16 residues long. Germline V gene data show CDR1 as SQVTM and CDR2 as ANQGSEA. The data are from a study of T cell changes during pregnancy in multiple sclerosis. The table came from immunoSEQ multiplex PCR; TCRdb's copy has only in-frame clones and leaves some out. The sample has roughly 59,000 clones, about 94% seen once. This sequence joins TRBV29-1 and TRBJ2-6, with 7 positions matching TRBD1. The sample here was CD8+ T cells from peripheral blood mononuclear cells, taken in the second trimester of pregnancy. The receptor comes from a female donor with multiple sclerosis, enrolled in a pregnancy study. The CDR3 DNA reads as TGCAGCGTTGGGGACAGAGCCAGCTCTGGGGCCAACGTCCTGACTTTC. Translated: CSVGDRASSGANVLTF.